This TCR beta chain emerged from a study of T cell clusters in autoimmune cytopenias. TRB was amplified from about 260 ng of peripheral blood genomic DNA per sample. TRB rearrangements were amplified by touch-down multiplex PCR with mixed TRB-A/B primers. TCRdb re-called the multiplex PCR reads and gives one entry per CDR3 protein, without DNA. Seen in this sample are under 13,000 distinct CDR3 sequences; the ten most common clones hold about 4.4%. The CDR3 consists of 17 residues. This sample also belongs to another study, concerning T cell repertoires in aging, cancer and after chemotherapy. As reported in that work: Repeat sampling of healthy donors over several months to years showed clear clonal overlap.

The rearrangement links TRBV12-3 or TRBV12-4 to TRBJ2-1; the D call of TRBD2 rests on TCRdb alone, since no DNA is present to check it. The sequencing sample was made of peripheral blood. The TCR was taken from a human donor in good health. The CDR3 sequence is CASSPPLGGGARNEQFF.